The clone carrying this TCR beta chain has at least ten counts. Libraries were prepared by immunoSEQ multiplex PCR; TCRdb keeps only in-frame clonotypes and omits some of them. This repertoire shows 50,000 to 70,000 clones, around 81% found once; its top ten account for less than 5.5%. This entry comes from a study of T cells in localized non-small cell lung cancer. CDR3 length: 11 residues. V lost 4 bases and J 8 bases, leaving 11 bases between the germline ends. CDR1 is GTSNPN, CDR2 SVGIG, per germline (reference sequence). The chain joins TRBV30 to TRBJ1-1; tentative D call: TRBD1 (6 bases). Specimen: PBMCs, collected before any cancer treatment. This receptor was identified in a man aged 40 to 70 with stage II lung adenocarcinoma. The CDR3: CAWKQGSEAFF. The CDR3 DNA reads TGTGCCTGGAAACAGGGTTCAGAAGCTTTCTTT.